Reported below is one T cell receptor beta chain. The record originates from a study of T-cell reconstitution after alpha-beta-depleted transplantation in children. V was clipped by 6 bases and J by 2 bases; unmatched bases: 7. Germline V gene data show CDR1 as DFQATT and CDR2 as SNEGSKA (reference sequence). CDR3 length: 15 amino acids. The authors prepared the TCRbeta library with unique molecular identifiers. TCRdb reprocessed the PCR reads via MiXCR and lists one record per CDR3 protein. The data contain about 540,000 distinct CDR3 sequences, 25% to 30% of them singletons. The V and J genes are TRBV20-1 and TRBJ2-3; the match to TRBD2 covers 11 bases. The source of this sequence is a boy less than two years old with Wiskott-Aldrich syndrome, due to receive a stem cell transplant. Here the sequenced sample was PBMCs, taken before TCRalphabeta/CD19-depleted stem cell transplant. CDR3 sequence (DNA): TGCAGTGCCTACCCTAGCGGGAGGATCACAGATACGCAGTATTTT. This encodes CSAYPSGRITDTQYF.